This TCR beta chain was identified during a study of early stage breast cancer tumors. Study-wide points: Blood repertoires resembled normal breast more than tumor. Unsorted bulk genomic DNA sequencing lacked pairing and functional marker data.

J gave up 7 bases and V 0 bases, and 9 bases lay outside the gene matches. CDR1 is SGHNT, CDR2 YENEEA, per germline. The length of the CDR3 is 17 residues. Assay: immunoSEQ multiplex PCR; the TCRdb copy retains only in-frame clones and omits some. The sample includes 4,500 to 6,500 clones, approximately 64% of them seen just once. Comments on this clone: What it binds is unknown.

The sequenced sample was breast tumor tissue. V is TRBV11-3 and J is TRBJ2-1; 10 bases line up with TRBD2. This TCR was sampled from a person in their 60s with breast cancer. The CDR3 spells CASSLDKLAGVGNEQFF. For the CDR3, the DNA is TGTGCCAGCAGCTTAGATAAGCTAGCGGGAGTGGGAAATGAGCAGTTCTTC.